The sample holds a few counts of the clone carrying this TCR beta chain. The source of the sample is a study of tumor-infiltrating lymphocytes in primary liver carcinoma. Making TCR beta cDNA involved around 510 ng total RNA and a constant-region primer. Three nested multiplex PCR rounds, a slightly modified ARM-PCR, produced the libraries for TCR beta. With TRBV1-TRBV30 forward primers and a C-beta reverse primer, the first two PCR rounds were run for around 11 cycles each. TCRdb re-analysed the multiplex PCR reads in MiXCR, keeping a single row per CDR3 protein. The sample carries approximately 320,000 distinct CDR3 sequences, 50% to 75% recorded once. RNA isolated from unsorted whole blood supplied the blood RNA, with germline DNA also extracted. The patients carried chronic HBV infection and had received no treatment. The germline V gene has CDR1 SGHVS and CDR2 FQNEAQ. V lost 4 bases and J lost 5, with 5 bases in between. The CDR3 length is 12 residues.

The chain couples TRBV7-8 to TRBJ2-2, with D hard to call. This sequence was found in a woman in her 30s with primary liver carcinoma and hepatitis B virus infection. Material for sequencing was peripheral blood. CDR3 DNA: TGTGCCAGCAGCTGGTCGACCGGGGAGCTGTTTTTT. Translation gives CASSWSTGELFF. The full variable domain, rest sourced from reference TRBV7-8 and TRBJ2-2, is GAGVSQSPRYKVAKRGQDVALRCDPISGHVSLFWYQQALGQGPEFLTYFQNEAQLDKSGLPSDRFFAERPEGSVSTLKIQRTQQEDSAVYLCASSWSTGELFFGEGSRLTVL.